This record covers a single TCR beta chain. Its antigen is not identified. With random hexamers, 0.5 to 1 ug RNA was reverse transcribed. TCRdb re-called the immunoSEQ multiplex PCR reads with MiXCR, one entry per CDR3 protein. The table lists 170,000 or so distinct CDR3 sequences, roughly 94% of them singletons. V shed 1 base and J shed 0 bases, with 5 bases lying between them. There are 15 residues in the CDR3. Looked up from germline, CDR1 is SGHRS and CDR2 is YFSETQ. These data are taken from a study of CD8 T cells in Susac syndrome. In the study overall: Sequencing included Susac syndrome patients, roughly 6 of them with active disease and fewer than 10 in remission.

Study-wide findings and caveats: The study recognized that the number of individuals in its TCR sequencing and HLA analysis was relatively small.

The chain employs TRBV5-1 and TRBJ2-6; the D is unclear. The sequencing sample was made of CD4+ T cells from PBMCs. This TCR came from a human donor with Susac syndrome. The CDR3 reads CASSLKSSGANVLTF. In nucleotides, the CDR3 is TGCGCCAGCAGCTTGAAGAGCTCTGGGGCCAACGTCCTGACTTTC. Filled out from reference TRBV5-1 and TRBJ2-6, the complete variable domain reads KAGVTQTPRYLIKTRGQQVTLSCSPISGHRSVSWYQQTPGQGLQFLFEYFSETQRNKGNFPGRFSGRQFSNSRSEMNVSTLELGDSALYLCASSLKSSGANVLTFGAGSRLTVL.